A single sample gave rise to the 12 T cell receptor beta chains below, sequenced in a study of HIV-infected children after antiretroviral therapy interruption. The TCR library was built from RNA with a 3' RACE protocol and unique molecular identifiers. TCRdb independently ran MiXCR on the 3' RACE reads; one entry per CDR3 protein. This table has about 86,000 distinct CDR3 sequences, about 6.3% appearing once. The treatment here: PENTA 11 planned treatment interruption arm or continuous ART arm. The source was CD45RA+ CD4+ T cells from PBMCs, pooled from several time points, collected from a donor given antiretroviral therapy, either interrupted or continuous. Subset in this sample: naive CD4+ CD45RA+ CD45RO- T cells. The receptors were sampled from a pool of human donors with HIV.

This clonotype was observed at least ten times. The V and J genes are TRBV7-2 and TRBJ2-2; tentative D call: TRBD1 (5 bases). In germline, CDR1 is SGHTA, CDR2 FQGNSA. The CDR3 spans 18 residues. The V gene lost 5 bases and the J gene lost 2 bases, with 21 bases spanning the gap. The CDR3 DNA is TGTGCCAGCAGCACGACCTTAATCCCGACAGCCAACACCGGGGAGCTGTTTTTT. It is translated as CASSTTLIPTANTGELFF. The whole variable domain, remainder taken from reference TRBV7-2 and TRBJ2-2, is GAGVSQSPSNKVTEKGKDVELRCDPISGHTALYWYRQSLGQGLEFLIYFQGNSAPDKSGLPSDRFSAERTGGSVSTLTIQRTQQEDSAVYLCASSTTLIPTANTGELFFGEGSRLTVL.

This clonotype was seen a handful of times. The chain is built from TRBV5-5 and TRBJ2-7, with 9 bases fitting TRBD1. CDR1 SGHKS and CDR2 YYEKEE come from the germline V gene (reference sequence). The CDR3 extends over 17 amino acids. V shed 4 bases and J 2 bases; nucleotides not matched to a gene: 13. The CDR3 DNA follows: TGTGCCAGCAGCAAGGGACGACAGGGGGTAATCCCCTACGAGCAGTACTTC. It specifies CASSKGRQGVIPYEQYF.

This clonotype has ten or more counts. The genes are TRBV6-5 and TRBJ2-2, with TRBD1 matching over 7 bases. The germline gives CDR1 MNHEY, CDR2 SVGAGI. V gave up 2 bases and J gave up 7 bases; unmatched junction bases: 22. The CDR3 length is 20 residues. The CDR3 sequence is CASSYGPSPHPTGLRGELFF. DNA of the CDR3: TGTGCCAGCAGTTACGGACCCTCTCCTCATCCGACAGGGTTGCGCGGGGAGCTGTTTTTT.

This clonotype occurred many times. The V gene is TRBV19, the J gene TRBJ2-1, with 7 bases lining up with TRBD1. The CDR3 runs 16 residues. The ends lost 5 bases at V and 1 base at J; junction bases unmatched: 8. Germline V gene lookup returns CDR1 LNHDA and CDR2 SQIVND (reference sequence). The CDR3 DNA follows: TGTGCCAGTAGTGCTGGCAGGGGGAAATCCTACAATGAGCAGTTCTTC. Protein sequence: CASSAGRGKSYNEQFF.

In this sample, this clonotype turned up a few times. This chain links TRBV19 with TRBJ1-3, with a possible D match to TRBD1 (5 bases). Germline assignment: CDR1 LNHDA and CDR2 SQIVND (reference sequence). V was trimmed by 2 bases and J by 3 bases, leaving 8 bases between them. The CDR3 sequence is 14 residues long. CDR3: CASSIRQRGNTIYF. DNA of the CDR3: TGTGCCAGTAGTATAAGACAGCGTGGAAACACCATATATTTT.

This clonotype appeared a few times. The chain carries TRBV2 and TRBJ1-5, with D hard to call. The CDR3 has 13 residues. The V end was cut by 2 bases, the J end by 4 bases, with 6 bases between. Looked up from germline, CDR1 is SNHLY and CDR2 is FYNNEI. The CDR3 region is CASSERRNQPQHF. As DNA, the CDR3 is TGTGCCAGCAGTGAAAGGCGTAATCAGCCCCAGCATTTT.

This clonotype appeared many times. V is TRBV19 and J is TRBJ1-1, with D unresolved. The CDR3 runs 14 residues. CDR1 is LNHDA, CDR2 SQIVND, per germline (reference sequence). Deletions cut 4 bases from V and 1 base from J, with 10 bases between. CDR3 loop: CASSTQTGNTEAFF. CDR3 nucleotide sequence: TGTGCCAGTAGTACCCAGACGGGGAACACTGAAGCTTTCTTT.

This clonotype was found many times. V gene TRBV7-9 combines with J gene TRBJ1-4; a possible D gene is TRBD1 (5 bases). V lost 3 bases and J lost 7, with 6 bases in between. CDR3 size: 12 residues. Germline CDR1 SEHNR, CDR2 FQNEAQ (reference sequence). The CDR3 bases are TGTGCCAGCAGCTTGCAGGGTGAAAAACTGTTTTTT. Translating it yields CASSLQGEKLFF.

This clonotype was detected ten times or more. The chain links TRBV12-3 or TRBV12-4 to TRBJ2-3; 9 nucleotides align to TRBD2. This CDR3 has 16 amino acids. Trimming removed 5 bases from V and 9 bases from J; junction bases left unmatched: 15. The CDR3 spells CASSPGLAWISRTQYF. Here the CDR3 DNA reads TGTGCCAGCAGTCCAGGACTAGCGTGGATCAGTCGGACGCAGTATTTT.

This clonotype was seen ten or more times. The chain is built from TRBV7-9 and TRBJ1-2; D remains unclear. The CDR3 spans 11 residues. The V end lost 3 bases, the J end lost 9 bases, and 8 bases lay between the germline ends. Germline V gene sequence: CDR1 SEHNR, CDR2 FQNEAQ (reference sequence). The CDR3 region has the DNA TGTGCCAGCAGCTTGGGTTCTAGCTACACCTTC. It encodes CASSLGSSYTF.

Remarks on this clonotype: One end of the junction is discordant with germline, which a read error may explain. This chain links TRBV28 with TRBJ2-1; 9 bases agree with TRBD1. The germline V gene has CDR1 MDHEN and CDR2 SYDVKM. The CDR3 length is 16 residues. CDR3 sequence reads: CVSSLWGQGQANEQFF. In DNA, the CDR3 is TGTGTCAGCAGTCTATGGGGACAGGGTCAAGCCAATGAGCAGTTCTTC.

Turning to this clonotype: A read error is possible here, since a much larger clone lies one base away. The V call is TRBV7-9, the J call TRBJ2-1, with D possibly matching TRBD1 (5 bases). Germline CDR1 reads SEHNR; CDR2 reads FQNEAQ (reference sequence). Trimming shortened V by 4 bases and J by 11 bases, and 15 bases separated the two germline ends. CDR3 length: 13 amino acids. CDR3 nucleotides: TGTGCCAGCAGCTCCTCTCAGGGCGTTAAGCAGTTCTTC. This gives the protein CASSSSQGVKQFF.